Included here is one TCR beta chain sequence, with context. Its target is not known. This sample was taken from a study of T cells in localized non-small cell lung cancer. Findings of the study overall: Patients showing higher blood T cell density tended to see longer overall survival. Heterogeneity cannot be ruled out, as sequencing used one tumor region only. Median approximately 61 top-100 tumor clones were shared with paired adjacent lung. T cell clonality was highest in uninvolved adjacent lung, above tumor.

The V gene lost 6 bases and the J gene lost 2 bases, with 7 bases spanning the gap. The CDR3 loop spans 12 amino acids. Germline values: CDR1 SGHVS, CDR2 FQNEAQ. TCRdb's table, derived via immunoSEQ multiplex PCR, lists solely in-frame clones and lacks some. The table records around 90,000 clones, around 80% of them present only once. Here the sequenced sample was PBMCs, taken before any cancer treatment. The clonotype was recovered from a man aged 40 to 75 with stage II squamous cell lung carcinoma. The rearrangement joins TRBV7-8 to TRBJ1-2; D is perhaps TRBD1 (5 bases). Here the CDR3 reads CASRGENYGYTF. CDR3 DNA: TGTGCCAGCAGGGGGGAGAACTATGGCTACACCTTC.